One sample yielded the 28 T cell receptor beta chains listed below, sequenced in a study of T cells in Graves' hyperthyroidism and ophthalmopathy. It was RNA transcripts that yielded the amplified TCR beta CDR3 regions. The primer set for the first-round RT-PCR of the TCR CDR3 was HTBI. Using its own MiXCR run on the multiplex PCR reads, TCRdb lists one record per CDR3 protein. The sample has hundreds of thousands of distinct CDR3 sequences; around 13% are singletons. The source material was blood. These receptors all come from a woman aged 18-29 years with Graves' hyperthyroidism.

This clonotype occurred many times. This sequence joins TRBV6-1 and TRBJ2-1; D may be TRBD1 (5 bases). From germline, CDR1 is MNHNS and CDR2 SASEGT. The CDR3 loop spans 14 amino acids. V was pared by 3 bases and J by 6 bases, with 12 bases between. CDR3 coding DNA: TGTGCCAGCAGTGAGGACCTAGGGGTCAATGAGCAGTTCTTC. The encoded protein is CASSEDLGVNEQFF.

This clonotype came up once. The CDR3: CASSLRERTQYF. CDR3 DNA sequence: TGTGCCAGCAGCCTTCGGGAACGCACGCAGTATTTT. The chain joins TRBV5-8 to TRBJ2-3; possible D gene TRBD2, 5 bases. Per the germline V gene, CDR1 is SGHTS and CDR2 is YDEGEE. V was shortened by 4 bases and J by 9 bases, with 12 bases between the two germline ends. There are 12 residues in the CDR3.

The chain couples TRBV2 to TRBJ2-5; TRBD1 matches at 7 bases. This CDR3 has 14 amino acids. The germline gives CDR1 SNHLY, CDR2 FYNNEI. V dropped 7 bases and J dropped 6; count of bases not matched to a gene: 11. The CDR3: CASNPWDRQKTQYF. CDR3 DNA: TGTGCCAGCAATCCCTGGGACAGACAGAAGACCCAGTACTTC.

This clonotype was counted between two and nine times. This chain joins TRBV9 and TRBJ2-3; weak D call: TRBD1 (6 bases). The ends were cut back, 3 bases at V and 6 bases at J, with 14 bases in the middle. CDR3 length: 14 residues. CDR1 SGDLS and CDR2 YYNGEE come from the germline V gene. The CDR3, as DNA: TGTGCCAGCAGCGAGGACAGCTTTGGGGATACGCAGTATTTT. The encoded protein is CASSEDSFGDTQYF. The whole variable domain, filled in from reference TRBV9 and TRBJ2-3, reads DSGVTQTPKHLITATGQRVTLRCSPRSGDLSVYWYQQSLDQGLQFLIQYYNGEERAKGNILERFSAQQFPDLHSELNLSSLELGDSALYFCASSEDSFGDTQYFGPGTRLTVL.

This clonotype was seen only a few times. CDR3 sequence: CASSQGDRGRAGELFF. The CDR3 DNA sequence: TGTGCCAGCAGCCAAGGGGACAGGGGGCGCGCCGGGGAGCTGTTTTTT. The chain employs TRBV14 and TRBJ2-2; the match to TRBD1 covers 12 bases. The CDR3 consists of 16 residues. Trimming cost V 1 base and J 6 bases; bases outside gene matches: 3. Per germline, CDR1 SGHDN and CDR2 FVKESK.

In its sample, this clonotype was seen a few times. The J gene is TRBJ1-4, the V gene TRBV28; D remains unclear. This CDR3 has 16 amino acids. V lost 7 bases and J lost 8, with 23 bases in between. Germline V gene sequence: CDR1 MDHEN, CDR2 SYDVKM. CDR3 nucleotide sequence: TGTGCCAGCACCCAGTCCGGGCCTTTAAGACGAGAAAAACTGTTTTTT. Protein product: CASTQSGPLRREKLFF.

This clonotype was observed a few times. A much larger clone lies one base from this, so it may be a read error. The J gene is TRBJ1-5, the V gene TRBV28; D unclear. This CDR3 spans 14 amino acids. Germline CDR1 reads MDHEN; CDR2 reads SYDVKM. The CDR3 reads CACSLVQSNQPQHF. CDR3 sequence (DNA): TGTGCCTGCAGTTTAGTACAAAGCAATCAGCCCCAGCATTTT.

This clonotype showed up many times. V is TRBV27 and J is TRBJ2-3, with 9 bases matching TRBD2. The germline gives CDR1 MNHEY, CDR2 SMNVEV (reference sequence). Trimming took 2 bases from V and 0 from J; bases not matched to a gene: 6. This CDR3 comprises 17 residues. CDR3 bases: TGTGCCAGCAGTTTAGTACCCAGCGGGAGGAGCACAGATACGCAGTATTTT. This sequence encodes CASSLVPSGRSTDTQYF.

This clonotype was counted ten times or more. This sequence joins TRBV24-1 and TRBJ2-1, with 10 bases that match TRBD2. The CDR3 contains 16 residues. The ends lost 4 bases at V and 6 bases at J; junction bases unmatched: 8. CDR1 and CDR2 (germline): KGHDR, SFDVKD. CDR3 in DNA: TGTGCCACCAGTGACCAGAGCGGGAGGGCCGTCAATGAGCAGTTCTTC. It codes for CATSDQSGRAVNEQFF.

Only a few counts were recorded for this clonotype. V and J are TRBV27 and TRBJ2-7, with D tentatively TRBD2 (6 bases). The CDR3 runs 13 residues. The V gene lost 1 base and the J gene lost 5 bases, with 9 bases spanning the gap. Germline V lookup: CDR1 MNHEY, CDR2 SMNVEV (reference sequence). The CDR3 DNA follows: TGTGCCAGCAGTTTATGGGGCGGGAACGAGCAGTACTTC. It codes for CASSLWGGNEQYF.

CDR3 DNA sequence: TGTGCCAGCTCACCAATGACGCGGGACCTGTGGGGCTACACCTTC. Translation: CASSPMTRDLWGYTF. This sequence joins TRBV18 and TRBJ1-2, with a possible D match to TRBD1 (5 bases). CDR1 is KGHSH, CDR2 LQKENI, per germline. CDR3 length: 15 residues. With 2 bases removed from V and 8 bases from J, the gap between germline ends came to 18 bases.

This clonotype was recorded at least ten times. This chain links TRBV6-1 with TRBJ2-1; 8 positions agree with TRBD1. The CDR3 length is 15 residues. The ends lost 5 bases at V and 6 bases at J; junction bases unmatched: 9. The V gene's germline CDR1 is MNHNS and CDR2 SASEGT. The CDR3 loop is CASSYRAGGFNEQFF. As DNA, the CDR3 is TGTGCCAGCAGTTACAGGGCAGGGGGCTTCAATGAGCAGTTCTTC.

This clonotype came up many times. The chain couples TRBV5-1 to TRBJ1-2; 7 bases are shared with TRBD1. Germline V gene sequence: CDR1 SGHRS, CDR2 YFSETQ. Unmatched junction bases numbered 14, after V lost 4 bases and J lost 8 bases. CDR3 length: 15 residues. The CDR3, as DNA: TGCGCCAGCAGCGAACAGCCGGGACAGAAGGGCGGCTACACCTTC. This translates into CASSEQPGQKGGYTF.

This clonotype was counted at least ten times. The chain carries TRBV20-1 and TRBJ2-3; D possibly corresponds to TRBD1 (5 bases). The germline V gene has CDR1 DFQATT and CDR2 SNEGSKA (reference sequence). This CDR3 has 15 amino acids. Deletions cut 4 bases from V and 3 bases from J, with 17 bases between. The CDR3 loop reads CSATTSGKKTDTQYF. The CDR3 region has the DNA TGCAGTGCTACAACCTCAGGGAAGAAGACAGATACGCAGTATTTT.

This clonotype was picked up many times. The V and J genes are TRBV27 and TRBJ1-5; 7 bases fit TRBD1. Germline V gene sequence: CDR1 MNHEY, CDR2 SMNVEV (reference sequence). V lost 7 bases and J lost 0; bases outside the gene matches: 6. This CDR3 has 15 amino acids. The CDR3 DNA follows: TGTGCCAGCAACCCGACAGGGTATAGCAATCAGCCCCAGCATTTT. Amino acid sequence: CASNPTGYSNQPQHF.

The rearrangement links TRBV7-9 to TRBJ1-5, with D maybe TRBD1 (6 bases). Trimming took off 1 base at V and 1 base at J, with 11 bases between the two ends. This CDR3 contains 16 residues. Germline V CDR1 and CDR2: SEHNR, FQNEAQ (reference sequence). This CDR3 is CASSLGEGVSNQPQHF. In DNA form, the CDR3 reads TGTGCCAGCAGCTTAGGAGAGGGGGTCAGCAATCAGCCCCAGCATTTT.

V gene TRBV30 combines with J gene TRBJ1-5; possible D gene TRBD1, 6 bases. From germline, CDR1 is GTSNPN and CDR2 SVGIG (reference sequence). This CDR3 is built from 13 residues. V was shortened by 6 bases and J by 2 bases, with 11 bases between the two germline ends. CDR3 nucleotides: TGTGCCTGTGACAGGTCTGGCAATCAGCCCCAGCATTTT. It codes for CACDRSGNQPQHF.

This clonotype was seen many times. The CDR3 bases are TGCAGTGCTAGGAAAACGACCACAAGGAGGGAGACCCAGTACTTC. Translating gives CSARKTTTRRETQYF. The V and J genes are TRBV20-1 and TRBJ2-5, with a possible D match to TRBD2 (5 bases). The CDR3 consists of 15 residues. The germline CDR1 and CDR2 sequences are DFQATT and SNEGSKA (reference sequence). Between the trimmed V and J ends, which lost 3 bases and 5 bases, there was a span of 19 bases.

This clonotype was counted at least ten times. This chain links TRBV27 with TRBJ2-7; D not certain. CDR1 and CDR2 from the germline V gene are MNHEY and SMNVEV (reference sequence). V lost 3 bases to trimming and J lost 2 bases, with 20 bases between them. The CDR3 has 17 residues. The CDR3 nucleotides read TGTGCCAGCAGTTTTGGCTTGGTGGGCAGTCACCCCTACGAGCAGTACTTC. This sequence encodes CASSFGLVGSHPYEQYF.

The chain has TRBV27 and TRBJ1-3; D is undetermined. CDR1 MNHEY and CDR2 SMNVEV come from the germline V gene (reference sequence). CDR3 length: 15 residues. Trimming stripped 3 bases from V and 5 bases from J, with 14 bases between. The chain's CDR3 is CASSFAPPQRNTIYF. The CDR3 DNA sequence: TGTGCCAGCAGTTTTGCCCCTCCCCAGCGAAACACCATATATTTT.

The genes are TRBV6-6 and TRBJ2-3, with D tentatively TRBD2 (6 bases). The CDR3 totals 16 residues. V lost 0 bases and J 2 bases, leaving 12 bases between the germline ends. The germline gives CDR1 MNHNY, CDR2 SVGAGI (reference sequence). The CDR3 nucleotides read TGTGCCAGCAGTTACTCGGCCACTAGCAACACAGATACGCAGTATTTT. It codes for CASSYSATSNTDTQYF.

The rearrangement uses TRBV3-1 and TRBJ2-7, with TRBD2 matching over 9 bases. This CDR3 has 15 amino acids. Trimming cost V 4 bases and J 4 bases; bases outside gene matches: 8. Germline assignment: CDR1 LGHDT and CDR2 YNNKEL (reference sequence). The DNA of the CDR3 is TGTGCCAGCAGCCCCACTAGCGGGCCTCGGTACGAGCAGTACTTC. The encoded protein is CASSPTSGPRYEQYF.

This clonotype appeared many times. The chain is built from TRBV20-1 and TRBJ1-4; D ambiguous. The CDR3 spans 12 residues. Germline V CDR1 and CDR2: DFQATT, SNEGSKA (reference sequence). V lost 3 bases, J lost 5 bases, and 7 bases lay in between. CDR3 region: CSARAENEKLFF. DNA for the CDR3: TGCAGTGCTAGGGCAGAAAATGAAAAACTGTTTTTT.

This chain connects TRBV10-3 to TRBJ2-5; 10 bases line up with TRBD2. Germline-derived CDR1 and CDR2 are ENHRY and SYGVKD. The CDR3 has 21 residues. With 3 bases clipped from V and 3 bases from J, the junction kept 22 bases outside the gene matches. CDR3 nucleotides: TGTGCCATCAGTGATGAAGCCCGATTTGTTACCGGGACTAGCGAGAAAGAGACCCAGTACTTC. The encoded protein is CAISDEARFVTGTSEKETQYF.

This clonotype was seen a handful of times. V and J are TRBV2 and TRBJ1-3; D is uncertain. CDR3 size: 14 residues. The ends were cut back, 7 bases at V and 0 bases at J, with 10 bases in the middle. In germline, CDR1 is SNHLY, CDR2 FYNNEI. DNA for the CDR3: TGTGCCAGCACCTGGCGCGGCTCTGGAAACACCATATATTTT. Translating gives CASTWRGSGNTIYF.

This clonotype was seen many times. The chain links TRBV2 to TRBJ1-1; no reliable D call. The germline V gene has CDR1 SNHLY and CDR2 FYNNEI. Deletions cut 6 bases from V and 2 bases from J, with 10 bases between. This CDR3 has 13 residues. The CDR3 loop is CASSYTHNTEAFF. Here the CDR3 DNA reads TGTGCCAGCAGCTATACACACAACACTGAAGCTTTCTTT.

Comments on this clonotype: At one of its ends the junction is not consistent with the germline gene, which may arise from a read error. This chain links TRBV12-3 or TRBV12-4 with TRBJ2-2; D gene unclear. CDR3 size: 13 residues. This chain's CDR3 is CTSTHSSAGELFF. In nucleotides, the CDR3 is TGTACCAGCACCCATAGCTCTGCCGGGGAGCTGTTTTTT.

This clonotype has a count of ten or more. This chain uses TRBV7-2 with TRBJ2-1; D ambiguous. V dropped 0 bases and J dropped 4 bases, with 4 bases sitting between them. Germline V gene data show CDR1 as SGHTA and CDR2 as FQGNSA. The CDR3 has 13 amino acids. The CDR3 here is CASSLAAYNEQFF. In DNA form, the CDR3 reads TGTGCCAGCAGCTTAGCGGCATACAATGAGCAGTTCTTC.